Listed below are T cell receptor beta chains from one sample, sequenced in a study of cytomegalovirus exposure and HLA in healthy donors. Clones were read by immunoSEQ multiplex PCR, and TCRdb kept only the in-frame ones, dropping some. The sample holds fewer than 150,000 clones; around 79% are singletons and the top ten take around 6.3%. Sample: PBMCs. The origin of the receptors is a middle-aged man in good health and CMV-seropositive. Both conserved end residues are part of each CDR3. The order of the fields is V gene, D gene, clone size, J gene, CDR3 protein, CDR3 DNA. A D gene is named only where the DNA matches it firmly. Part of the rows lack a size; the others show once, few, many or a class for expanded clones.

TRBV10-1	-	-	TRBJ1-1	CASSDLRQGGTEAFF	TGCGCCAGCAGTGACCTCAGGCAGGGAGGCACTGAAGCTTTCTTT
TRBV10-3	-	-	TRBJ1-1	CAIKLTVTGKDEAFF	TGTGCCATAAAACTTACCGTGACAGGTAAAGACGAAGCTTTCTTT
TRBV5-1	TRBD2	-	TRBJ2-2	CASSLATSGTFRTGELFF	TGCGCCAGCAGCTTGGCCACTAGCGGGACTTTCAGGACCGGGGAGCTGTTTTTT
TRBV27	-	-	TRBJ2-3	CASSFRAGANTQYF	TGTGCCAGCAGTTTCCGGGCAGGGGCTAATACGCAGTATTTT
TRBV28	TRBD1	-	TRBJ1-1	CASSIQGMNTEAFF	TGTGCCAGCAGTATACAGGGGATGAACACTGAAGCTTTCTTT
TRBV12-5	-	-	TRBJ2-1	CASGLVQGEQFF	TGTGCTAGTGGTTTGGTACAGGGTGAGCAGTTCTTC
TRBV19	-	-	TRBJ1-1	CASSRGSTEAFF	TGTGCCAGTAGTCGGGGGAGCACTGAAGCTTTCTTT
TRBV28	-	-	TRBJ2-7	CASSLTPGTDEQYF	TGTGCCAGCAGTTTAACCCCGGGAACCGACGAGCAGTACTTC
TRBV19	-	-	TRBJ1-2	CASSPGGINYGYTF	TGTGCCAGTAGTCCCGGGGGTATAAACTATGGCTACACCTTC
TRBV7-9	TRBD1	-	TRBJ2-5	CASSLTGTGAETQYF	TGTGCCAGCAGCTTGACCGGGACAGGGGCAGAGACCCAGTACTTC
TRBV19	-	-	TRBJ2-3	CASNNLSPGATDTQYF	TGTGCCAGTAACAACCTCTCCCCGGGAGCCACAGATACGCAGTATTTT
TRBV11-2	TRBD2	-	TRBJ2-1	CASSSSTSGRDEQFF	TGTGCCAGCAGCTCCTCGACTAGCGGGAGAGATGAGCAGTTCTTC
TRBV5-1	TRBD1	-	TRBJ1-5	CASSLRPYQGQGDSNQPQHF	TGCGCCAGCAGCTTAAGACCCTATCAGGGACAGGGTGATAGCAATCAGCCCCAGCATTTT
TRBV5-1	-	-	TRBJ1-1	CASSLRTGGPTEAFF	TGCGCCAGCAGCTTACGGACTGGGGGCCCGACTGAAGCTTTCTTT
TRBV5-1	TRBD2	-	TRBJ2-7	CASRRTSGSSSYEQYF	TGCGCCAGCAGGAGGACTAGCGGGTCGAGCTCCTACGAGCAGTACTTC
TRBV15	-	-	TRBJ2-5	CATSRVPGETQYF	TGTGCCACCAGCAGAGTTCCTGGCGAGACCCAGTACTTC
TRBV6-1	-	once	TRBJ1-1	CASSEARRGMNTEAFF	TGTGCCAGCAGTGAAGCGAGGCGGGGGATGAACACTGAAGCTTTCTTT
TRBV29-1	-	-	TRBJ2-7	CSVGGETYEQYF	TGCAGCGTTGGCGGGGAAACCTACGAGCAGTACTTC
TRBV6-6	-	-	TRBJ1-2	CASSYLQGDGYTF	TGTGCCAGCAGTTATTTACAGGGTGATGGCTACACCTTC
TRBV19	-	-	TRBJ2-2	CASSIVRLNTGELFF	TGTGCCAGTAGTATAGTTCGACTGAACACCGGGGAGCTGTTTTTT
TRBV9	TRBD1	few	TRBJ2-1	CASSTRTGWSEQFF	TGTGCCAGCAGCACTAGGACAGGGTGGAGTGAGCAGTTCTTC
TRBV2	TRBD2	-	TRBJ2-7	CASMETSGRGEQYF	TGTGCCAGCATGGAGACTAGCGGGAGGGGCGAGCAGTACTTC
TRBV4-1	-	few	TRBJ1-3	CASSQGQAPSGNTIYF	TGCGCCAGCAGCCAAGGCCAGGCACCCTCTGGAAACACCATATATTTT
TRBV4-1	-	-	TRBJ1-1	CASSRVWGVRANTEAFF	TGCGCCAGCAGCCGAGTATGGGGCGTTCGGGCGAACACTGAAGCTTTCTTT
TRBV12-5	TRBD1	few	TRBJ1-5	CASGFTGGARQPQHF	TGTGCTAGTGGTTTCACAGGGGGCGCACGGCAGCCCCAGCATTTT
TRBV5-4	-	-	TRBJ2-2	CASSLDSRELFF	TGTGCCAGCAGCTTGGACTCCAGGGAGCTGTTTTTT
TRBV7-3	-	-	TRBJ2-3	CASSLLGAGSTDTQYF	TGTGCCAGCAGCTTACTGGGGGCGGGTAGCACAGATACGCAGTATTTT
TRBV6-1	-	-	TRBJ1-4	CASSEEVHGGEKLFF	TGTGCCAGCAGTGAAGAAGTTCATGGCGGGGAAAAACTGTTTTTT
TRBV10-3	-	-	TRBJ1-1	CAISESGDTEAFF	TGTGCCATCAGTGAGTCAGGGGACACTGAAGCTTTCTTT
TRBV30	-	-	TRBJ1-1	CAWSTGGDTEAFF	TGTGCCTGGAGTACAGGTGGCGACACTGAAGCTTTCTTT
TRBV18	TRBD1	few	TRBJ2-7	CASSPRWTGSYEQYF	TGTGCCAGCTCACCACGGTGGACAGGATCCTACGAGCAGTACTTC
TRBV27	TRBD2	-	TRBJ2-1	CASSDPGLELEQFF	TGTGCCAGCAGCGACCCGGGACTAGAATTGGAGCAGTTCTTC
TRBV29-1	TRBD2	-	TRBJ2-1	CSVEVLGGVSYNEQFF	TGCAGCGTTGAGGTCCTGGGAGGGGTATCCTACAATGAGCAGTTCTTC
TRBV5-4	TRBD1	-	TRBJ2-2	CASSPRQGETGELFF	TGTGCCAGCAGCCCCAGGCAGGGGGAAACCGGGGAGCTGTTTTTT
TRBV5-1	TRBD2	-	TRBJ2-5	CASSLGLAGGQETQYF	TGCGCCAGCAGCTTGGGGCTAGCGGGAGGCCAAGAGACCCAGTACTTC
TRBV4-2	-	few	TRBJ2-7	CASSPPMDEQYF	TGTGCCAGCAGCCCCCCTATGGACGAGCAGTACTTC
TRBV6-6	TRBD1	few	TRBJ1-1	CASSYGTESEAFF	TGTGCCAGCAGTTATGGGACAGAGTCTGAAGCTTTCTTT
TRBV27	TRBD2	-	TRBJ2-7	CASSFASGTYEQYF	TGTGCCAGCAGTTTTGCTAGCGGGACTTACGAGCAGTACTTC
TRBV20-1	-	-	TRBJ1-2	CSASLVGGYTF	TGCAGTGCTAGTCTGGTCGGTGGCTACACCTTC
TRBV2	TRBD1	-	TRBJ1-1	CASTLRTGVLKEAFF	TGTGCCAGCACCCTGCGGACAGGGGTGTTAAAGGAAGCTTTCTTT
TRBV4-2	-	-	TRBJ2-5	CASSQVTGTQYF	TGTGCCAGCAGCCAAGTGACGGGAACCCAGTACTTC
TRBV5-4	TRBD2	-	TRBJ2-7	CASSNRDYLSYEQYF	TGTGCCAGCAGCAACCGGGACTATCTCTCCTACGAGCAGTACTTC